The rows below give T cell receptor beta chains drawn from one sample of a study of CD8 T cells in Susac syndrome. TCRdb re-analysed the immunoSEQ multiplex PCR reads in MiXCR, keeping a single row per CDR3 protein. The table includes 80,000 to 90,000 distinct CDR3 sequences, approximately 95% detected once. Material: CD8+ T cells from PBMCs. Receptors were obtained from a human donor with Susac syndrome. The CDR3 runs from the conserved cysteine through the conserved F or W. The D gene is left open where the match is weak. Size is stated for part of the rows, as once, few or many counts, or as a class when the clone is expanded.

clone_size | j_call | d_call | v_call | cdr3_nt | cdr3_aa
- | TRBJ2-7 | - | TRBV28 | TGTGCCAGCAGTTTCCGCCAGGGTAACTACGAGCAGTACTTC | CASSFRQGNYEQYF
- | TRBJ1-3 | - | TRBV14 | TGTGCCAGCAGCCCGGGACCCGGGAAAACCTCTGGAAACACCATATATTTT | CASSPGPGKTSGNTIYF
- | TRBJ2-2 | - | TRBV2 | TGTGCCAGCAGTGGATCTAGCAACACCGGGGAGCTGTTTTTT | CASSGSSNTGELFF
- | TRBJ2-7 | - | TRBV5-6 | TGTGCCAGCAGCTTGGGAGGACCAATTTACGAGCAGTACTTC | CASSLGGPIYEQYF
- | TRBJ2-7 | - | TRBV12-5 | TGTGCTAGTGGACCGGGACACCTCTCCTACGAGCAGTACTTC | CASGPGHLSYEQYF
- | TRBJ2-6 | - | TRBV5-4 | TGTGCCAGCACCGACAGTTCTGGGGCCAACGTCCTGACTTTC | CASTDSSGANVLTF
- | TRBJ2-3 | - | TRBV24-1 | TGTGCCACCAGTGATGACCTGTTGCAGTATTTT | CATSDDLLQYF
- | TRBJ1-4 | - | TRBV5-1 | TGCGCCAGCACCGGGGCTCCGAATGAAAAACTGTTTTTT | CASTGAPNEKLFF
- | TRBJ2-5 | - | TRBV2 | TGTGCCAGCAGTGTATTAGCGGCTCTCCAAGAGACCCAGTACTTC | CASSVLAALQETQYF
once | TRBJ1-5 | - | TRBV7-9 | TGTGCCAGCAGCGGGGACGTCAGCAATCAGCCCCAGCATTTT | CASSGDVSNQPQHF
- | TRBJ2-3 | TRBD1 | TRBV20-1 | TGCAGTGCTTCTTCGGGACAGAGTACAGATACGCAGTATTTT | CSASSGQSTDTQYF
- | TRBJ2-7 | - | TRBV30 | TGTGCCTGGAGTGTTGAACCGCGCTACGAGCAGTACTTC | CAWSVEPRYEQYF
- | TRBJ1-1 | - | TRBV5-1 | TGCGCCAGCAGCTCAACTGGTACTGAAGCTTTCTTT | CASSSTGTEAFF
- | TRBJ2-1 | TRBD1 | TRBV9 | TGTGCCAGCAGCCGGGACAGGCCGAATGAGCAGTTCTTC | CASSRDRPNEQFF
- | TRBJ2-7 | - | TRBV4-1 | TGCGCCAGCAGCCAAGATCGGCTTGGCAGGGGAGACTACGAGCAGTACTTC | CASSQDRLGRGDYEQYF
- | TRBJ1-1 | - | TRBV20-1 | TGCAGTGCTAGAGATGGAAACACTGAAGCTTTCTTT | CSARDGNTEAFF
- | TRBJ2-1 | - | TRBV24-1 | TGTGCCACCAGTGATACCCGGGAGCAGTTCTTC | CATSDTREQFF
- | TRBJ1-2 | - | TRBV29-1 | TGCAGCGTGCCTAAGACAGGAATTAACTATGGCTACACCTTC | CSVPKTGINYGYTF
once | TRBJ1-1 | - | TRBV5-1 | TGCGCCAGCAGCCTCGGGACCGAGACCGAAGCTTTCTTT | CASSLGTETEAFF
- | TRBJ2-7 | TRBD1 | TRBV27 | TGTGCCAGCAGTTTAAAGGGACAGGGTTCCTACGAGCAGTACTTC | CASSLKGQGSYEQYF
- | TRBJ2-7 | TRBD2 | TRBV30 | TGTGCCTGGAGTGTTGCGGGAGCAGGAGAGCAGTACTTC | CAWSVAGAGEQYF
- | TRBJ2-3 | - | TRBV6-5 | TGTGCCAGCAGTTACGCACCCTGGGACTCCGCTAGCACAGATACGCAGTATTTT | CASSYAPWDSASTDTQYF
- | TRBJ2-5 | - | TRBV6-5 | TGTGCCAGCAGTTCGGAAGAGACCCAGTACTTC | CASSSEETQYF